The 31 T cell receptor beta chains below were found in one sample sequenced in a study of yellow fever vaccine responses in identical twins. TCRdb processed the RT-PCR reads anew with MiXCR; each CDR3 protein has one entry. The sample includes 30,000 to 40,000 distinct CDR3 sequences, roughly three fifths of them seen just once. Sequenced here: T cells from blood (PBMCs), unsorted or a sorted subset (not recorded which), sampled before or after yellow fever vaccination (not recorded which). These receptor sequences come from a woman aged 18-29 years who received the yellow fever vaccine.

V usage is TRBV7-9 and J usage is TRBJ2-5; no definite D call. Trimming took off 0 bases at V and 3 bases at J, with 5 bases between the two ends. The CDR3 is made up of 13 amino acids. Germline loops: CDR1 SEHNR, CDR2 FQNEAQ (reference sequence). CDR3 amino acids: CASSLAQKETQYF. The CDR3 region has the DNA TGTGCCAGCAGCTTAGCTCAAAAAGAGACCCAGTACTTC.

The chain links TRBV2 to TRBJ2-1; D not certain. CDR1 is SNHLY, CDR2 FYNNEI, per germline. This CDR3 comprises 16 residues. Trimming shortened V by 6 bases and J by 0 bases, and 15 bases separated the two germline ends. CDR3 coding DNA: TGTGCCAGCAGCGCCGTCCGCGGTAGCTCCTACAATGAGCAGTTCTTC. Translating gives CASSAVRGSSYNEQFF.

The J gene is TRBJ2-3, the V gene TRBV27; tentative D call: TRBD2 (6 bases). The CDR3 is 16 amino acids. Germline loops: CDR1 MNHEY, CDR2 SMNVEV (reference sequence). Between the trimmed V and J ends, which lost 4 bases and 0 bases, there was a span of 14 bases. The CDR3 DNA sequence: TGTGCCAGCAGTTCCCTAGCGACCCTTAGCACAGATACGCAGTATTTT. Amino acid sequence: CASSSLATLSTDTQYF.

The chain joins TRBV9 to TRBJ1-1, with a weak D call TRBD1 (5 bases). V lost 0 bases and J 1 base, leaving 10 bases between the germline ends. This CDR3 region has 15 residues. In germline, CDR1 is SGDLS, CDR2 YYNGEE. The DNA of the CDR3 is TGTGCCAGCAGCGTAGGTGGGGCATCGAACACTGAAGCTTTCTTT. It codes for CASSVGGASNTEAFF.

The chain employs TRBV29-1 and TRBJ2-1; the match to TRBD1 covers 7 bases. V shed 2 bases, J shed 0 bases, and the junction held 4 bases outside the gene matches. CDR3 length: 15 amino acids. Germline loops: CDR1 SQVTM, CDR2 ANQGSEA. The CDR3 DNA reads TGCAGCGTTGAAACCAGGGGGATCTCCTACAATGAGCAGTTCTTC. As protein: CSVETRGISYNEQFF.

This clonotype turned up a few times. This chain connects TRBV11-1 to TRBJ2-3, with a tentative D call TRBD1 (5 bases). CDR3 length: 14 amino acids. Deletions cut 3 bases from V and 4 bases from J, with 11 bases between. CDR1 and CDR2 from the germline V gene are SGHAT and FQDESV (reference sequence). In DNA form, the CDR3 reads TGTGCCAGCAGCTTTTCAGGGTCTGCAGATACGCAGTATTTT. Protein: CASSFSGSADTQYF.

This rearrangement joins TRBV2 to TRBJ2-3, with D possibly matching TRBD1 (6 bases). CDR1 is SNHLY, CDR2 FYNNEI, per germline. This CDR3 is 15 amino acids long. V gave up 6 bases and J gave up 3 bases, with 16 bases separating them. CDR3: CASRTQGLRTDTQYF. The CDR3 DNA follows: TGTGCCAGCAGAACACAGGGCCTTCGGACAGATACGCAGTATTTT. Variable domain in full (rest from reference TRBV2 and TRBJ2-3): EPEVTQTPSHQVTQMGQEVILRCVPISNHLYFYWYRQILGQKVEFLVSFYNNEISEKSEIFDDQFSVERPDGSNFTLKIRSTKLEDSAMYFCASRTQGLRTDTQYFGPGTRLTVL.

On this clonotype: One end of the junction does not line up with germline, which may come from a read error. The V call is TRBV18, the J call TRBJ1-2; no clear D. The CDR3 sequence is 13 residues long. Germline lookup yields CDR1 KGHSH and CDR2 LQKENI. CDR3 DNA sequence: TGTGCCAGCTCGCCACAAGGGCGCTATGGCTACACCTTC. This translates into CASSPQGRYGYTF. Variable domain in full (rest from reference TRBV18 and TRBJ1-2): NAGVMQNPRHLVRRRGQEARLRCSPMKGHSHVYWYRQLPEEGLKFMVYLQKENIIDESGMPKERFSAEFPKEGPSILRIQQVVRGDSAAYFCASSPQGRYGYTFGSGTRLTVV.

The V gene is TRBV10-3, the J gene TRBJ1-1; 12 bases line up with TRBD1. Germline values: CDR1 ENHRY, CDR2 SYGVKD. This CDR3 has 16 residues. J gave up 5 bases and V 10 bases, and 14 bases lay outside the gene matches. CDR3 sequence: CATSTGTGGGGTEAFF. The CDR3 coding sequence is TGTGCCACCTCCACCGGGACAGGGGGCGGAGGGACTGAAGCTTTCTTT.

This clonotype occurred a few times. This sequence joins TRBV20-1 and TRBJ2-7; D is possibly TRBD2 (5 bases). V lost 3 bases to trimming and J lost 2 bases, with 14 bases between them. The CDR3 covers 14 residues. Germline V gene lookup returns CDR1 DFQATT and CDR2 SNEGSKA (reference sequence). CDR3 nucleotide sequence: TGCAGTGCTAGTTATCGCGGGTCGACCTACGAGCAGTACTTC. Its translation is CSASYRGSTYEQYF.

The table lists this clonotype with a few counts. This chain links TRBV6-5 with TRBJ1-2, with 7 bases matching TRBD1. Unmatched junction bases numbered 5, after V lost 2 bases and J lost 8 bases. There are 13 residues in the CDR3. The germline gives CDR1 MNHEY, CDR2 SVGAGI. CDR3 amino acids: CASSYRQGSGYTF. CDR3 bases: TGTGCCAGCAGTTACCGACAGGGTTCCGGCTACACCTTC.

The chain recombines TRBV11-2 with TRBJ2-7; tentatively, D is TRBD1 (5 bases). Germline CDR1 SGHAT, CDR2 FQNNGV. The V end was cut by 0 bases, the J end by 2 bases, with 8 bases between. The CDR3 sequence is 14 residues long. CDR3 residues: CASSLDQGPYEQYV. The CDR3 coding sequence is TGTGCCAGCAGCTTAGATCAGGGCCCCTACGAGCAGTACGTC.

J is TRBJ1-2 and V is TRBV11-1, with D possibly being TRBD1 (6 bases). The CDR3 is 15 amino acids. The V gene's germline CDR1 is SGHAT and CDR2 FQDESV (reference sequence). V was trimmed by 0 bases and J by 2 bases, leaving 10 bases between them. The CDR3 is CASSLAGAENYGYTF. As DNA, the CDR3 is TGTGCCAGCAGCTTAGCGGGGGCAGAGAACTATGGCTACACCTTC.

V usage is TRBV2 and J usage is TRBJ1-2; a possible D gene is TRBD1 (5 bases). The CDR3 totals 13 residues. Germline CDR1 and CDR2: SNHLY and FYNNEI. Between the trimmed V and J ends, which lost 0 bases and 7 bases, there was a span of 9 bases. The CDR3 spells CASSEAPGVGYTF. CDR3 bases: TGTGCCAGCAGTGAAGCGCCGGGGGTTGGCTACACCTTC.

V usage is TRBV19 and J usage is TRBJ2-1, with 11 bases aligning to TRBD2. Germline CDR1 LNHDA, CDR2 SQIVND (reference sequence). This CDR3 comprises 15 residues. Trimming removed 9 bases from V and 8 bases from J; junction bases left unmatched: 12. The CDR3 bases are TGTGCCAGCAGTGTGACCGGGACTAGCGGCTATGAGCAGTTCTTC. Amino acid sequence: CASSVTGTSGYEQFF.

This clonotype came up a few times. The V gene is TRBV19, the J gene TRBJ1-2, with D maybe TRBD1 (6 bases). Germline V CDR1 and CDR2: LNHDA, SQIVND (reference sequence). The CDR3 has 13 amino acids. Trimming left V 6 bases short and J 4 bases short, with 12 bases between. In DNA, the CDR3 is TGTGCCAGTAGCCGGGACATACTCTATGGCTACACCTTC. It is translated as CASSRDILYGYTF.

This clonotype was picked up a small number of times. J is TRBJ2-7 and V is TRBV28, with 9 bases lining up with TRBD2. This CDR3 spans 13 amino acids. Germline trimming cut 8 bases from V and 2 bases from J; bases unmatched to any gene: 4. CDR1 and CDR2 (germline): MDHEN, SYDVKM. CDR3 DNA: TGTGCCAGCCGGACTAGCGTTCCCTACGAGCAGTACTTC. Encoded protein: CASRTSVPYEQYF.

The CDR3: CASSEGREFSNEQFF. The CDR3 DNA reads as TGCGCCAGCAGTGAGGGCAGGGAGTTTTCCAATGAGCAGTTCTTC. The chain combines TRBV10-1 with TRBJ2-1, with D perhaps TRBD1 or TRBD2 (5 bases each). The CDR3 is 15 residues long. Trimming stripped 2 bases from V and 6 bases from J, with 14 bases between. Per germline, CDR1 WNHNN and CDR2 SYGVQD (reference sequence).

Here the CDR3 DNA reads TGCGCCAGCAGCCCCGAACCGGGACTCCCCGCGGATACGCAGTATTTT. Protein product: CASSPEPGLPADTQYF. This chain connects TRBV4-3 to TRBJ2-3, with TRBD2 as a possible D gene (6 bases). Germline V gene data show CDR1 as LGHNA and CDR2 as YSLEER. V was cut by 4 bases and J by 6 bases, with 20 bases left in between. This CDR3 comprises 16 residues.

In nucleotides, the CDR3 is TGTGCCAGCAGCTTAGGGATTTTGAGCTCTGGAAACACCATATATTTT. Its protein product is CASSLGILSSGNTIYF. The chain has TRBV11-3 and TRBJ1-3; D unresolved. Trimming cost V 1 base and J 0 bases, with 10 bases left between them. The CDR3 covers 16 residues. The germline V gene has CDR1 SGHNT and CDR2 YENEEA. The entire variable domain, with the rest obtained from reference TRBV11-3 and TRBJ1-3, is as follows: EAGVVQSPRYKIIEKKQPVAFWCNPISGHNTLYWYLQNLGQGPELLIRYENEEAVDDSQLPKDRFSAERLKGVDSTLKIQPAELGDSAVYLCASSLGILSSGNTIYFGEGSWLTVV.

The gene calls are TRBV12-3 or TRBV12-4 and TRBJ1-1, with unresolved D. The CDR3 runs 13 residues. Between the trimmed V and J ends, which lost 6 bases and 4 bases, there was a span of 12 bases. DNA for the CDR3: TGTGCCAGCAGGACGGGAGGAAGCACTGAAGCTTTCTTT. Protein: CASRTGGSTEAFF.

The rearrangement links TRBV7-6 to TRBJ1-2, with 7 bases lining up with TRBD1. Germline CDR1 reads SGHVS; CDR2 reads FNYEAQ. The CDR3 consists of 18 residues. The V gene end was trimmed by 4 bases and the J gene end by 0 bases; junction bases not matched to a gene: 14. This CDR3 is CASSSRTTGEKTNYGYTF. In DNA, the CDR3 is TGTGCCAGCAGCTCAAGAACTACAGGGGAGAAAACTAACTATGGCTACACCTTC.

This clonotype was counted a single time. This rearrangement joins TRBV5-6 to TRBJ2-7; 7 nucleotides align to TRBD1. This CDR3 has 16 amino acids. The germline V gene encodes CDR1 SGHDT and CDR2 YYEEEE. The ends lost 5 bases at V and 2 bases at J; junction bases unmatched: 13. The CDR3 is CASSRIDRDHPYEQYV. The CDR3 DNA sequence: TGTGCCAGCAGTCGAATCGACAGGGATCATCCCTACGAGCAGTACGTC.

This sequence joins TRBV5-6 and TRBJ1-4, with TRBD1 as a possible D gene (5 bases). Germline loops: CDR1 SGHDT, CDR2 YYEEEE. The CDR3 has 13 residues. With 7 bases removed from V and 5 bases from J, the gap between germline ends came to 12 bases. The CDR3 region has the DNA TGTGCCAGCCGCCGGGGGGGAAATGAAAAACTGTTTTTT. Protein product: CASRRGGNEKLFF.

V and J are TRBV15 and TRBJ2-2; D uncertain. Between the trimmed V and J ends, which lost 1 base and 0 bases, there was a span of 9 bases. This CDR3 comprises 16 residues. Germline CDR1 reads LNHNV; CDR2 reads YYDKDF (reference sequence). The CDR3 loop is CATSRARTPNTGELFF. Here the CDR3 DNA reads TGTGCCACCAGCAGAGCCAGAACTCCGAACACCGGGGAGCTGTTTTTT.

This chain uses TRBV4-2 with TRBJ1-6; D uncertain. Germline CDR1 is LGHNA and CDR2 is YNFKEQ. The CDR3 runs to 12 residues. V was cut by 1 base and J by 6 bases, with 1 base left in between. CDR3 loop: CASSQVNSPLHF. The CDR3 DNA follows: TGTGCCAGCAGCCAAGTTAATTCACCCCTCCACTTT.

This rearrangement joins TRBV6-1 to TRBJ2-1, with D hard to call. CDR1 MNHNS and CDR2 SASEGT come from the germline V gene. The CDR3 has 16 residues. V was trimmed by 6 bases and J by 2 bases, leaving 17 bases between them. CDR3 sequence reads: CASSAIRHATYNEQFF. In DNA form, the CDR3 reads TGTGCCAGCAGCGCCATCCGGCACGCAACCTACAATGAGCAGTTCTTC.

V usage is TRBV15 and J usage is TRBJ2-1; 9 positions agree with TRBD2. V lost 1 base to trimming and J lost 6 bases; unmatched junction nucleotides: 4. This CDR3 has 15 amino acids. Germline V lookup: CDR1 LNHNV, CDR2 YYDKDF (reference sequence). This CDR3 reads CATSRGLAGTNEQFF. The CDR3 nucleotides are TGTGCCACCAGCAGAGGGCTAGCGGGAACCAATGAGCAGTTCTTC.

The chain employs TRBV18 and TRBJ1-1, with D perhaps matching TRBD1 (6 bases). The CDR3 is 12 residues long. Looked up from germline, CDR1 is KGHSH and CDR2 is LQKENI. V lost 3 bases, J lost 6 bases, and 8 bases lay in between. The CDR3 DNA reads as TGTGCCAGCTCACCCAGGGGTGCTGAAGCTTTCTTT. Protein: CASSPRGAEAFF.

The chain uses TRBV7-9 and TRBJ2-5; maybe TRBD1 (5 bases). The V and J ends lost 4 bases and 2 bases respectively, with 20 bases between them. Germline assignment: CDR1 SEHNR and CDR2 FQNEAQ (reference sequence). The CDR3 contains 17 residues. The CDR3 region has the DNA TGTGCCAGCAGCTCTCCGAACTGGCAGGGCTTTCAAGAGACCCAGTACTTC. Translation: CASSSPNWQGFQETQYF.

The chain joins TRBV11-1 to TRBJ2-3; D might be TRBD1 or TRBD2, each matching 6 bases. Germline values: CDR1 SGHAT, CDR2 FQDESV (reference sequence). The CDR3 contains 15 residues. Trimming took off 5 bases at V and 0 bases at J, with 12 bases between the two ends. For the CDR3, the DNA is TGTGCCAGCAGCCCTACAGGGACTAGCACAGATACGCAGTATTTT. Protein product: CASSPTGTSTDTQYF. Combining the CDR3 with reference TRBV11-1 and TRBJ2-3 gives the whole variable domain EAEVAQSPRYKITEKSQAVAFWCDPISGHATLYWYRQILGQGPELLVQFQDESVVDDSQLPKDRFSAERLKGVDSTLKIQPAELGDSAMYLCASSPTGTSTDTQYFGPGTRLTVL.